This is a list of T cell receptor beta chains from one sample in a study of T cells in tuberculosis. The assay was immunoSEQ multiplex PCR, and TCRdb's table has in-frame clones only and misses some. Here the sample spans tens of thousands of clones, 93% being singletons. The specimen sequenced was PBMCs. These receptors originate from a donor between 10 and 35 years old with latent tuberculosis or without tuberculosis infection. The CDR3 runs from the conserved cysteine through the conserved F or W. The D gene is left open where the match is weak. Not every row has a clone size; where given, it reads once, few, many or a size class.

abundance	v_gene	j_gene	len	d_gene	CDR3nt	CDR3aa
-	TRBV9	TRBJ2-7	13	-	TGTGCCAGCAGCGTAGCTTGGGGAGACGAGCAGTACTTC	CASSVAWGDEQYF
-	TRBV19	TRBJ2-1	17	TRBD2	TGTGCCAGTAGTTTCAATGATGGCGGGGGGTCTTACAATGAGCAGTTCTTC	CASSFNDGGGSYNEQFF
-	TRBV9	TRBJ2-7	15	-	TGTGCCAGCAGCGTAGGTCGTTTAGGGGCCTCCGAGCAGTACTTC	CASSVGRLGASEQYF
-	TRBV5-4	TRBJ1-1	15	TRBD1	TGTGCCAGCAGTACCGGGACAGGGATGCTCACTGAAGCTTTCTTT	CASSTGTGMLTEAFF
-	TRBV5-1	TRBJ2-1	15	TRBD2	TGCGCCAGCAGCTTCGGCGGGGGGGCGAGCAATGAGCAGTTCTTC	CASSFGGGASNEQFF
-	TRBV28	TRBJ1-1	16	-	TGTGCCAGCAGCCCAACCCCCCCGGGGGGGAGGGCTGAAGCTTTCTTT	CASSPTPPGGRAEAFF
-	TRBV6-1	TRBJ1-2	16	TRBD1	TGTGCCAGCAGTGGCTATGGATGGGGACAGTACTATGGCTACACCTTC	CASSGYGWGQYYGYTF
-	TRBV12-5	TRBJ1-5	17	-	TGTGCTAGTGGTTTGGTAATTTCGGCAGGGGGCAATCAGCCCCAGCATTTT	CASGLVISAGGNQPQHF
-	TRBV7-3	TRBJ1-3	14	TRBD1	TGTGCCAGCAGCTTCCGGGACAGTGGAAACACCATATATTTT	CASSFRDSGNTIYF
-	TRBV12-2	TRBJ1-1	16	-	TGTGCAAGTCGGTCACCTAAACCGGGACAGAACACTGAAGCTTTCTTT	CASRSPKPGQNTEAFF
-	TRBV27	TRBJ2-1	14	-	TGTGCCAGCAGTTTATCGGGCCGCCACAATGAGCAGTTCTTC	CASSLSGRHNEQFF
-	TRBV7-2	TRBJ2-1	15	TRBD2	TGTGCCAGCAGCCCGGGGACTAGCGGGGTTAATGAGCAGTTCTTC	CASSPGTSGVNEQFF
-	TRBV25-1	TRBJ1-2	16	-	TGTGCCAGCAGTGAATATATCGAACGACTCGGGTATGGCTACACCTTC	CASSEYIERLGYGYTF
-	TRBV9	TRBJ2-7	12	-	TGTGCCAGCGGCAGGCAGACCTACGAGCAGTACTTC	CASGRQTYEQYF
-	TRBV7-6	TRBJ1-3	18	TRBD1	TGTGCCAGCAGCCCGAACTCCGATACAGGGGGGTCTGGAAACACCATATATTTT	CASSPNSDTGGSGNTIYF
-	TRBV7-2	TRBJ2-5	14	TRBD1	TGTGCCAGCAGCCGGGACAGGGTACAAGAGACCCAGTACTTC	CASSRDRVQETQYF
-	TRBV5-1	TRBJ1-4	18	-	TGCGCCAGCAGCTTGATGGGCTCATTTACAGGGTCAGGAGAAAAACTGTTTTTT	CASSLMGSFTGSGEKLFF
-	TRBV7-9	TRBJ1-5	14	-	TGTGCCAGCAGCTTCGGGGGTAGTTATCAGCCCCAGCATTTT	CASSFGGSYQPQHF
-	TRBV6-1	TRBJ1-3	10	-	TGTGCCAACAAACAGACGACCATATATTTT	CANKQTTIYF
-	TRBV9	TRBJ2-1	16	TRBD2	TGTGCCAGCAGCGTAGAGGCTCGCGGGGGGGCCAATGAGCAGTTCTTC	CASSVEARGGANEQFF
-	TRBV7-2	TRBJ1-2	15	-	TGTGCCAGCAGCTTAGGGGGGCCGGCTCAGGGAGGCTACACCTTC	CASSLGGPAQGGYTF
-	TRBV27	TRBJ1-4	14	-	TGTGCCAGCAGTATAGGAACGACTTATGAAAAACTGTTTTTT	CASSIGTTYEKLFF
-	TRBV29-1	TRBJ2-2	16	TRBD1	TGCAGCGTTGAAGACCGTATGGACAGGGCTGGCGGGGAGCTGTTTTTT	CSVEDRMDRAGGELFF
-	TRBV5-1	TRBJ1-2	15	-	TGCGCCAGCAGCCCAGGATCCCCCGAAGACTATGGCTACACCTTC	CASSPGSPEDYGYTF
once	TRBV19	TRBJ1-6	12	-	TGTGCCAGCAAGGACAGTAATTCACCCCTCCACTTT	CASKDSNSPLHF
-	TRBV7-2	TRBJ1-1	15	-	TGTGCCAGCAGCTCCACAGGGACGGCGAACACTGAAGCTTTCTTT	CASSSTGTANTEAFF
-	TRBV27	TRBJ1-2	14	-	TGTGCCAGCAGTTCCCTCCGACAGCCCTATGGCTACACCTTC	CASSSLRQPYGYTF
once	TRBV9	TRBJ1-6	16	TRBD1	TGTGCCAGCAGCCATCGCCGGACAGGGGAGGATTCACCCCTCCACTTT	CASSHRRTGEDSPLHF